This T cell receptor beta chain appears in the sequencing data of a study of T cell therapy after organ transplantation. Across the whole study: Most products contained multiple CMV specificities restricted through one or more HLA alleles. Study outcomes and limitations: Few nonresponder expansions may reflect low coverage from poor CD8+ yield. Nonresponders had marked pretherapy clonal expansions and little post-therapy change. Post-therapy reconstitution appeared to include transferred and endogenous clonotypes.

The germline CDR1 and CDR2 sequences are LGHNA and YSLEER. The CDR3 has 15 amino acids. V gave up 0 bases and J gave up 3 bases, with 12 bases separating them. The data were produced by immunoSEQ multiplex PCR, yet TCRdb's version contains in-frame clones alone and is incomplete. Among 950 to 1,300 clones listed, approximately 35% were seen once. By frequency in the sample, this clone is medium-sized. Its antigen is still unknown. Therapy product cells were restimulated with a CMV peptide pool for over 3 hours, then IFN-gamma-secreting cells were captured. The chain combines TRBV4-3 with TRBJ2-7; weak D call: TRBD2 (5 bases). The receptor was derived from a human patient who had received a solid organ transplant and had CMV disease. Some T cells may be graft donor cells. The sequenced material came from cultured CD8+ T cells. The CDR3 protein is CASSQEDGEIYEQYF. DNA of the CDR3: TGCGCCAGCAGCCAAGAGGACGGGGAGATCTACGAGCAGTACTTC.